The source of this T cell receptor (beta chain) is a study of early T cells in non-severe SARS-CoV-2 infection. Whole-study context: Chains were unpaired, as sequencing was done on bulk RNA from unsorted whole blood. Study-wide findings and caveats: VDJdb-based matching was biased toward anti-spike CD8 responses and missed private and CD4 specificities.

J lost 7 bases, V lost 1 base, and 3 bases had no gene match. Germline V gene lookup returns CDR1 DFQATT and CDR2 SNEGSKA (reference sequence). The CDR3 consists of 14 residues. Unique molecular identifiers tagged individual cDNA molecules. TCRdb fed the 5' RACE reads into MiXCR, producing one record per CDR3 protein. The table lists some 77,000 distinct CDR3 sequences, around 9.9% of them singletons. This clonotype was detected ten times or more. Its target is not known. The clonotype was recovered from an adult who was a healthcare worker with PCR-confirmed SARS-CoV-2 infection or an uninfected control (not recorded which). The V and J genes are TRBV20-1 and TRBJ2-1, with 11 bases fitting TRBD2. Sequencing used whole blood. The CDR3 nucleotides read TGCAGTGCTAGAGGACTAGCGGGATTAAATGAGCAGTTCTTC. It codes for CSARGLAGLNEQFF.